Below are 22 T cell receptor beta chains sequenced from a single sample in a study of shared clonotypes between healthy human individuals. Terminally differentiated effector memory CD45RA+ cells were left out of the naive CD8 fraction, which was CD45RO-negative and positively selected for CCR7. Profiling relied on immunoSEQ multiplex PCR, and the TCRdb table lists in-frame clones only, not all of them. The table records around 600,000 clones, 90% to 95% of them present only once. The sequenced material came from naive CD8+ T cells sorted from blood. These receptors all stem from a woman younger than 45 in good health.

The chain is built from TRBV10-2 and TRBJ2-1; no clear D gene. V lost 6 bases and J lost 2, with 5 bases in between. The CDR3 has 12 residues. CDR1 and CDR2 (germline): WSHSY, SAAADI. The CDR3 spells CASSNAYNEQFF. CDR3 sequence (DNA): TGCGCCAGCAGCAACGCCTACAATGAGCAGTTCTTC.

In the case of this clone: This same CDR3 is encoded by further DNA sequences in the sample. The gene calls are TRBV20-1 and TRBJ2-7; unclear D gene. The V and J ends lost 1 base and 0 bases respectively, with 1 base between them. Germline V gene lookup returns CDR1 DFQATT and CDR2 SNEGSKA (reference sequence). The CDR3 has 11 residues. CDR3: CSARVSYEQYF. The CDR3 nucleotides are TGCAGTGCTAGAGTCTCCTACGAGCAGTACTTC.

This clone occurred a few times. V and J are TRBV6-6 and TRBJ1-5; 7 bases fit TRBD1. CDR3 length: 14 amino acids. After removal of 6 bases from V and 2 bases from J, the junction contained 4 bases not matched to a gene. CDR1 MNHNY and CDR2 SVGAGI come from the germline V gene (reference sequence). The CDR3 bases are TGTGCCAGCAGACTAGACAGGGGCAATCAGCCCCAGCATTTT. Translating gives CASRLDRGNQPQHF.

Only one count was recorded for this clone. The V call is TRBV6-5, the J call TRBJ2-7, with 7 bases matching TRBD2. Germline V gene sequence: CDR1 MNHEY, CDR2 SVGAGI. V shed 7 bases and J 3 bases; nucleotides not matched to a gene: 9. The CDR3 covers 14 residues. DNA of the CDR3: TGTGCCAGCATGAACGGCGGGAGCATCTACGAGCAGTACTTC. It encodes CASMNGGSIYEQYF.

The CDR3 protein is CASSPRDRDLMNTEAFF. The CDR3 region has the DNA TGTGCCAGCAGCCCTCGGGACAGGGACCTCATGAACACTGAAGCTTTCTTT. The V and J genes are TRBV9 and TRBJ1-1; 9 bases are shared with TRBD1. The CDR3 runs 17 residues. Germline V lookup: CDR1 SGDLS, CDR2 YYNGEE. With V trimmed by 4 bases and J by 0 bases, 10 bases remained unmatched.

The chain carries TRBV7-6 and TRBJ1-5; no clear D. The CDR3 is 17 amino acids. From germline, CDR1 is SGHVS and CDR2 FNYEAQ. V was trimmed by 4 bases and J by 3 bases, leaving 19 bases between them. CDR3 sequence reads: CASSSQPGGSTNQPQHF. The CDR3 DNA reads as TGTGCCAGCAGCTCCCAACCGGGAGGGTCAACCAATCAGCCCCAGCATTTT.

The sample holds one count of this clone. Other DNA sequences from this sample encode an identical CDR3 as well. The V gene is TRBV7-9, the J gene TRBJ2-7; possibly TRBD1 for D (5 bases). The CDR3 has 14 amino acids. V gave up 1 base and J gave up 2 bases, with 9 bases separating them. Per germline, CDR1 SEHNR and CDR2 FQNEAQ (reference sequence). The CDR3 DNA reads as TGTGCCAGCAGCTTAGGGGGCCTTGCCTACGAGCAGTACTTC. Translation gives CASSLGGLAYEQYF.

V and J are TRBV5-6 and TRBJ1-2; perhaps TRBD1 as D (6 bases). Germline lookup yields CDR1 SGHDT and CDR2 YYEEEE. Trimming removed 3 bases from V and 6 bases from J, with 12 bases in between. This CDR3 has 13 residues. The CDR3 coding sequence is TGTGCCAGCAGCTACAGTACAGGGCATGGCTACACCTTC. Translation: CASSYSTGHGYTF.

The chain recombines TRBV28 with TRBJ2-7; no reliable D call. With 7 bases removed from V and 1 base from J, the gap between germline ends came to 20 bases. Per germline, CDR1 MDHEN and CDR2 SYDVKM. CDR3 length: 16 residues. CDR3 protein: CASNTLGRPHSYEQYF. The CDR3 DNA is TGTGCCAGCAACACCCTCGGACGGCCACATTCCTACGAGCAGTACTTC.

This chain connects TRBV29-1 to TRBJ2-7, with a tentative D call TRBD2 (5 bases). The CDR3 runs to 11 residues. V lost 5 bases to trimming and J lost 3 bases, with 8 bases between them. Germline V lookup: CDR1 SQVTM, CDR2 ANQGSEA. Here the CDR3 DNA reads TGCAGCGTTAACGACTACTACGAGCAGTACTTC. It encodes CSVNDYYEQYF.

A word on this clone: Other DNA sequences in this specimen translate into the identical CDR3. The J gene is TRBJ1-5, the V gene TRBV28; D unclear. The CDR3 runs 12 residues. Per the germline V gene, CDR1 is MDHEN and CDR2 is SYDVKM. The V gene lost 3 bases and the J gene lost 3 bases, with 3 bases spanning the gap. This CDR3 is CASSFPNQPQHF. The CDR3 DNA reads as TGTGCCAGCAGTTTCCCCAATCAGCCCCAGCATTTT.

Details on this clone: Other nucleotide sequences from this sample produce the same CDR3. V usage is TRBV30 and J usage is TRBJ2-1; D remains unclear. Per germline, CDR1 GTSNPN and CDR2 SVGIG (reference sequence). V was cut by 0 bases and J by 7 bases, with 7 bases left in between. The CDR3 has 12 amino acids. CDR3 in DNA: TGTGCCTGGAGTGTACTGGGGAATGAGCAGTTCTTC. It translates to CAWSVLGNEQFF. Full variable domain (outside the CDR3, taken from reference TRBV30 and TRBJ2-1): SQTIHQWPATLVQPVGSPLSLECTVEGTSNPNLYWYRQAAGRGLQLLFYSVGIGQISSEVPQNLSASRPQDRQFILSSKKLLLSDSGFYLCAWSVLGNEQFFGPGTRLTVL.

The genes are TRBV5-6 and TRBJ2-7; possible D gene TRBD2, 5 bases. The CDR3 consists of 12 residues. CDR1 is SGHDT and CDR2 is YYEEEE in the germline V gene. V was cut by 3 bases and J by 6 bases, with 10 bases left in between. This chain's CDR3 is CASSSGVGEQYF. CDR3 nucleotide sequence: TGTGCCAGCAGCTCCGGGGTAGGCGAGCAGTACTTC.

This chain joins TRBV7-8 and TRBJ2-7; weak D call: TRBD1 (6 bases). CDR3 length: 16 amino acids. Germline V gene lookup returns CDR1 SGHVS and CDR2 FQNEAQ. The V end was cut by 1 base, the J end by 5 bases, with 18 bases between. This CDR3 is CASSLGVGARIDEQYF. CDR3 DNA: TGTGCCAGCAGCTTAGGGGTGGGGGCGCGTATAGACGAGCAGTACTTC.

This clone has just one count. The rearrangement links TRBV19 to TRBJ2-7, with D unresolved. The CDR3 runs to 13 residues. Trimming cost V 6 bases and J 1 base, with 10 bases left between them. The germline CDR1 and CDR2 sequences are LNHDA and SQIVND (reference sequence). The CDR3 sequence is CASRALGSYEQYF. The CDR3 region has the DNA TGTGCCAGTAGGGCCTTAGGGTCCTACGAGCAGTACTTC.

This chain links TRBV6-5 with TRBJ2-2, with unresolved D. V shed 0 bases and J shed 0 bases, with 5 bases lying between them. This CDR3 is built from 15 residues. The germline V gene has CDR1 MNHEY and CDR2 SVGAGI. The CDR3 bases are TGTGCCAGCAGTTACTCGGGTCCGAACACCGGGGAGCTGTTTTTT. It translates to CASSYSGPNTGELFF.

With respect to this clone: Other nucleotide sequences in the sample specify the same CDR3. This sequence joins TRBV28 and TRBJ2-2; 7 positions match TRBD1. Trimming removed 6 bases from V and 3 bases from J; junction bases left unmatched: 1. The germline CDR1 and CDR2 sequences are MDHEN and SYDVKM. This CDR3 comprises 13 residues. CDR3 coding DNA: TGTGCCAGCAGCGGGACAGACACCGGGGAGCTGTTTTTT. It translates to CASSGTDTGELFF. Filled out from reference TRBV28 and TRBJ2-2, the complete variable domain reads DVKVTQSSRYLVKRTGEKVFLECVQDMDHENMFWYRQDPGLGLRLIYFSYDVKMKEKGDIPEGYSVSREKKERFSLILESASTNQTSMYLCASSGTDTGELFFGEGSRLTVL.

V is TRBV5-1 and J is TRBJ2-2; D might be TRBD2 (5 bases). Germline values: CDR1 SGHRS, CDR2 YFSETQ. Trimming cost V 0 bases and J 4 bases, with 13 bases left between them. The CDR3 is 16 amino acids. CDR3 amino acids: CASSLAGGGSTGELFF. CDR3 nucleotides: TGCGCCAGCAGCTTGGCAGGAGGAGGTAGCACCGGGGAGCTGTTTTTT.

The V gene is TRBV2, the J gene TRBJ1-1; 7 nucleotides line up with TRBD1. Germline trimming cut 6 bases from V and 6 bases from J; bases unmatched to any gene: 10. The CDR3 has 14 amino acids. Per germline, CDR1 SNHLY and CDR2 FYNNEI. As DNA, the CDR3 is TGTGCCAGCAGCTTGCAAACAGGGGATCCTGAAGCTTTCTTT. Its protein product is CASSLQTGDPEAFF.

For the CDR3, the DNA is TGTGCCAGCAGTCCAGGACAGGTCCGGGGCAATCAGCCCCAGCATTTT. Amino acids: CASSPGQVRGNQPQHF. V is TRBV28 and J is TRBJ1-5; 7 nucleotides agree with TRBD1. The CDR3 contains 16 residues. The V gene's germline CDR1 is MDHEN and CDR2 SYDVKM. Trimming at V came to 5 bases and at J to 2 bases, leaving 9 bases not matched to a gene.

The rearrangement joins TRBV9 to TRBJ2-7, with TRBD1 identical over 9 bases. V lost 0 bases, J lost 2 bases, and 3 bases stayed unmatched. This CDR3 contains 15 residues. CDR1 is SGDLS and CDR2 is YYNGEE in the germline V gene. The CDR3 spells CASSVEDRGPYEQYF. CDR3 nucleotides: TGTGCCAGCAGCGTAGAGGACAGGGGCCCCTACGAGCAGTACTTC.

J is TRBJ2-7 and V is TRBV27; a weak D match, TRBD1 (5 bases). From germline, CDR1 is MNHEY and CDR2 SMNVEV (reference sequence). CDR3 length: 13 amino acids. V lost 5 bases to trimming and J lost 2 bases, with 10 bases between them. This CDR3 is CASSQDSAYEQYF. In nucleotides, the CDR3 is TGTGCCAGCAGTCAAGACAGCGCCTACGAGCAGTACTTC.